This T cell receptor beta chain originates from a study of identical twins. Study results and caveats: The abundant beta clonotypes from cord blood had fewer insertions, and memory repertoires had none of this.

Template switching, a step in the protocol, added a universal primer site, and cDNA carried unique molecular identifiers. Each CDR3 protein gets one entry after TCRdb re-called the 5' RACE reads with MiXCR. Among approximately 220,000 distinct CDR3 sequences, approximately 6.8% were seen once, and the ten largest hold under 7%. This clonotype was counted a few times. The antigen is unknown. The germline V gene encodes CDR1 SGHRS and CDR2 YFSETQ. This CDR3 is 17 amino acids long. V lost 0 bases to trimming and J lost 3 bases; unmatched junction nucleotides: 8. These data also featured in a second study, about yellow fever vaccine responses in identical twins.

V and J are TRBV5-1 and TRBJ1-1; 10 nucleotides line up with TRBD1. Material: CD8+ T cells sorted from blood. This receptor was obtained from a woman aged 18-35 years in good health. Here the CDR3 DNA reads TGCGCCAGCAGCTTGGTCCCGCCGGACAGGGGGTACACTGAAGCTTTCTTT. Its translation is CASSLVPPDRGYTEAFF.